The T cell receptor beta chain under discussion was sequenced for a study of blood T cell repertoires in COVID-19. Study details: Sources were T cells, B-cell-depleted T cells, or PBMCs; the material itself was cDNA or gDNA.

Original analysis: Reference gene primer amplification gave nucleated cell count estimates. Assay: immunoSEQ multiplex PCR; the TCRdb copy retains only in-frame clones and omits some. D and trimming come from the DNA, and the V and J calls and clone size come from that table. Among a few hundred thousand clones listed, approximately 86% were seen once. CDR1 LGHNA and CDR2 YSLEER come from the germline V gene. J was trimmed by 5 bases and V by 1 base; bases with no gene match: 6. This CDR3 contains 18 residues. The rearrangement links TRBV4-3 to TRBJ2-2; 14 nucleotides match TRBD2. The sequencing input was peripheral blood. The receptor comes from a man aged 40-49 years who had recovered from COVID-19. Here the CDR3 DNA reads TGCGCCAGCAGCCAAGGACTAGCGGGAGGGGGTCGGACCGGGGAGCTGTTTTTT. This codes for CASSQGLAGGGRTGELFF.